This T cell receptor (beta chain) was recovered during a study of cytomegalovirus exposure and HLA in healthy donors. The CDR3 loop spans 16 amino acids. The germline CDR1 and CDR2 sequences are MGHRA and YSYEKL. V was pared by 3 bases and J by 4 bases, with 8 bases of the junction left unmatched. PCR was performed using 60 Vbeta and 13 Jbeta primers. Repertoires were generated with immunoSEQ multiplex PCR, while TCRdb's copy carries only in-frame clones and drops some. Here the sample spans roughly 100,000 clones, around four fifths being singletons. The receptor was isolated from a man aged 35 to 55 in good health and CMV-seronegative. The chain carries TRBV4-1 and TRBJ2-1, with 8 bases aligning to TRBD1. Sequencing input: PBMCs. DNA of the CDR3: TGCGCCAGCAGCCACGGACAGGGAAGGTCGTACAATGAGCAGTTCTTC. As protein: CASSHGQGRSYNEQFF.